A selection of T cell receptor beta chains follows, all from one sample in a study of identical twins. Using its own MiXCR run on the 5' RACE reads, TCRdb lists one record per CDR3 protein. Seen here are some 730,000 distinct CDR3 sequences, 15% to 20% observed once, and the top ten hold approximately 14%. The sample was also linked to a second study, of T cells expressing NK-cell markers.

Sample: PBMCs. These TCRs come from a woman aged 18-35 years in good health. CDR3s include the opening cysteine and the closing phenylalanine or tryptophan. Fields, in order: J gene, V gene, CDR3 protein.

TRBJ1-5	TRBV21-1	CASTAYRGGQPQHF
TRBJ2-7	TRBV5-1	CASSLVMTGGNSPYEQYF
TRBJ1-6	TRBV20-1	CSAGRQGSYNSPLHF
TRBJ2-3	TRBV29-1	CSVGLFSTDTQYF
TRBJ1-1	TRBV20-1	CSANGKGTEAFF
TRBJ2-1	TRBV5-1	CASSTTGTSGDNEQFF
TRBJ2-5	TRBV20-1	CSGIRVLKETQYF
TRBJ2-3	TRBV20-1	CSASYGTDTQYF
TRBJ2-1	TRBV7-6	CASSSVGYPRNEQFF
TRBJ2-3	TRBV5-1	CASSPGDDTQYF
TRBJ2-1	TRBV11-2	CASSSRLGIGLWEQFF
TRBJ2-7	TRBV9	CASSLTGTESYEQYF
TRBJ2-1	TRBV10-1	CASSSSGISYNEQFF
TRBJ2-5	TRBV12-3/TRBV12-4	CASSVTPGTSEETQYF
TRBJ1-1	TRBV12-3/TRBV12-4	CASSPPTGFEAFF
TRBJ2-1	TRBV20-1	CSAMQAGVSYNEQFF
TRBJ2-7	TRBV6-1	CASSDRAYYEQYF
TRBJ2-3	TRBV20-1	CSAYGQSTDTQYF
TRBJ2-3	TRBV4-3	CASSRSVGVADTQYF
TRBJ2-7	TRBV20-1	CSAFQAGQNYEQYF
TRBJ2-1	TRBV12-3/TRBV12-4	CASSSGSLRGYEQFF
TRBJ2-5	TRBV29-1	CSGGGHVEETQYF
TRBJ2-5	TRBV21-1	CASSSKRRDGTQYF
TRBJ1-2	TRBV12-3/TRBV12-4	CASSLREGNYGYTF
TRBJ1-6	TRBV7-9	CASSLGKGQGYNSPLHF
TRBJ2-1	TRBV24-1	CATGTSSSNEQFF
TRBJ2-1	TRBV11-2	CASSFLLAGLNEQFF
TRBJ2-3	TRBV18	CASSPRTRNEDTQYF